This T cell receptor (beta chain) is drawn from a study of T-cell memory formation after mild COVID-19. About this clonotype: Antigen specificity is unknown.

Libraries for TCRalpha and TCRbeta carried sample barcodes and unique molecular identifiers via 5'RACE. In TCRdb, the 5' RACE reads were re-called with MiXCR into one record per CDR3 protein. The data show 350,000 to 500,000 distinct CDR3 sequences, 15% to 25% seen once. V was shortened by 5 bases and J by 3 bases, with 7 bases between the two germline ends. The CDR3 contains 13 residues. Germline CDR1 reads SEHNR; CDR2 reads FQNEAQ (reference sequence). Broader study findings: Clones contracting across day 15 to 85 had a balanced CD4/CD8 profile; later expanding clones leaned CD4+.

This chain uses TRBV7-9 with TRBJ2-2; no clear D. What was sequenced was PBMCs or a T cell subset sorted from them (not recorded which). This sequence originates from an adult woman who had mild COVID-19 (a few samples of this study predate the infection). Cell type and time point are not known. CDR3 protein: CASSREYTGELFF. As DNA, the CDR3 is TGTGCCAGCAGCCGAGAATACACCGGGGAGCTGTTTTTT.